This entry is about one T cell receptor beta chain. The sample is drawn from a study of beta chain features in type 1 diabetes. TCRB transcripts that were expressed got sequenced, as all of the isolated RNA had been reverse transcribed. Sequenced by immunoSEQ multiplex PCR; TCRdb stores in-frame clones only, minus some. The table has 150,000 to 170,000 clones, around 8% seen once. CDR1 is SQVTM and CDR2 is ANQGSEA in the germline V gene. Deletions cut 3 bases from V and 4 bases from J, with 9 bases between. The CDR3 is made up of 12 amino acids. The specimen was central memory CD4+ T cells from blood. The sequence was collected from a man aged 18 to 30 in good health. This chain joins TRBV29-1 and TRBJ1-2; no clear D gene. The CDR3 sequence: CSVEPRGYGYTF. CDR3 nucleotide sequence: TGCAGCGTTGAGCCTCGGGGCTATGGCTACACCTTC. The whole variable domain, remainder taken from reference TRBV29-1 and TRBJ1-2, is SAVISQKPSRDICQRGTSLTIQCQVDSQVTMMFWYRQQPGQSLTLIATANQGSEATYESGFVIDKFPISRPNLTFSTLTVSNMSPEDSSIYLCSVEPRGYGYTFGSGTRLTVV.